These T cell receptor beta chains were read from a single sample in a study of blood T cell repertoires in COVID-19. Here immunoSEQ multiplex PCR was the method, and the copy in TCRdb shows in-frame clones only, minus some. The repertoire holds around 200,000 clones, with 70% to 85% as singletons. Sequenced input: peripheral blood. Source of these receptors: a woman aged 45-60 years with acute or convalescent COVID-19. The conserved cysteine and the conserved F or W are not part of the CDR3 here. The order of the fields is V gene, CDR3 length, J gene, CDR3 protein.

v_call: TRBV21-1
cdr3_length: 13
j_call: TRBJ2-7
cdr3_aa: ASSKSKLDSYEQY

v_call: TRBV27
cdr3_length: 13
j_call: TRBJ1-5
cdr3_aa: ASSRDRSSNQPQH

v_call: TRBV4-1
cdr3_length: 15
j_call: TRBJ2-7
cdr3_aa: ASSQVMGGQGTGEQY

v_call: TRBV24-1
cdr3_length: 10
j_call: TRBJ1-1
cdr3_aa: ATSRRDTEAF

v_call: TRBV3-1/TRBV3-2
cdr3_length: 12
j_call: TRBJ1-2
cdr3_aa: ASSQDSGMRDYT

v_call: TRBV18
cdr3_length: 12
j_call: TRBJ2-7
cdr3_aa: ASSSGGGSYEQY

v_call: TRBV19
cdr3_length: 16
j_call: TRBJ1-1
cdr3_aa: ASSIYLDRPNMNTEAF

v_call: TRBV7-9
cdr3_length: 11
j_call: TRBJ1-1
cdr3_aa: ASSSTGRTEAF

v_call: TRBV18
cdr3_length: 13
j_call: TRBJ2-1
cdr3_aa: ASSSVTSSYNEQF

v_call: TRBV18
cdr3_length: 13
j_call: TRBJ2-7
cdr3_aa: ASSPPLAGADEQY

v_call: TRBV28
cdr3_length: 12
j_call: TRBJ1-5
cdr3_aa: ASVRQGSNQPQH

v_call: TRBV11-3
cdr3_length: 13
j_call: TRBJ2-1
cdr3_aa: ASSRGTSGDNEQF

v_call: TRBV4-3
cdr3_length: 13
j_call: TRBJ1-1
cdr3_aa: ASSLAEGGSTEAF

v_call: TRBV2
cdr3_length: 13
j_call: TRBJ2-2
cdr3_aa: ASSLRESLAGELF

v_call: TRBV28
cdr3_length: 13
j_call: TRBJ2-1
cdr3_aa: ASSLTLVGRGEQF

v_call: TRBV7-2
cdr3_length: 14
j_call: TRBJ2-7
cdr3_aa: ASSLGYGTGAYEQY

v_call: TRBV3-1/TRBV3-2
cdr3_length: 12
j_call: TRBJ2-2
cdr3_aa: ASSHTSGSGELF

v_call: TRBV6-5
cdr3_length: 13
j_call: TRBJ2-3
cdr3_aa: ASSYWETGTDTQY

v_call: TRBV5-4
cdr3_length: 11
j_call: TRBJ2-3
cdr3_aa: ASSLQGPDTQY

v_call: TRBV25-1
cdr3_length: 12
j_call: TRBJ1-2
cdr3_aa: ASSDRVRLDGYT

v_call: TRBV4-3
cdr3_length: 12
j_call: TRBJ2-3
cdr3_aa: ATSLGGRTDTQY

v_call: TRBV18
cdr3_length: 13
j_call: TRBJ2-7
cdr3_aa: ASSPAGGPLYEQY

v_call: TRBV10-2
cdr3_length: 11
j_call: TRBJ1-2
cdr3_aa: ASSDPQGGGYT

v_call: TRBV6-5
cdr3_length: 13
j_call: TRBJ2-6
cdr3_aa: ASRGAGAGANVLT

v_call: TRBV11-3
cdr3_length: 12
j_call: TRBJ2-3
cdr3_aa: ASSLGGISDTQY

v_call: TRBV14
cdr3_length: 10
j_call: TRBJ2-3
cdr3_aa: ASSQVPGTQY

v_call: TRBV5-4
cdr3_length: 12
j_call: TRBJ2-7
cdr3_aa: ASSLPSSSYEQY

v_call: TRBV11-2
cdr3_length: 11
j_call: TRBJ1-2
cdr3_aa: ASSLRGRDGYT

v_call: TRBV27
cdr3_length: 11
j_call: TRBJ2-1
cdr3_aa: ASLRTGLNEQF

v_call: TRBV7-8
cdr3_length: 12
j_call: TRBJ2-3
cdr3_aa: ASSFLASADTQY

v_call: TRBV25-1
cdr3_length: 14
j_call: TRBJ2-1
cdr3_aa: ASSEWDSRIYNEQF

v_call: TRBV27
cdr3_length: 13
j_call: TRBJ2-1
cdr3_aa: ASTPGRGWVDEQF

v_call: TRBV10-2
cdr3_length: 11
j_call: TRBJ1-5
cdr3_aa: ASSEYRAQPQH

v_call: TRBV9
cdr3_length: 14
j_call: TRBJ2-7
cdr3_aa: ASSVNPGQGDYEQY

v_call: TRBV5-4
cdr3_length: 14
j_call: TRBJ1-2
cdr3_aa: ASSTALPGQGAGKT

v_call: TRBV9
cdr3_length: 14
j_call: TRBJ2-6
cdr3_aa: ASSPRGRAGANVLT

v_call: TRBV7-2
cdr3_length: 13
j_call: TRBJ2-1
cdr3_aa: ASSLSRAEYNEQF

v_call: TRBV18
cdr3_length: 13
j_call: TRBJ1-5
cdr3_aa: ASSRDRAENQPQH

v_call: TRBV5-1
cdr3_length: 13
j_call: TRBJ2-1
cdr3_aa: ASSQGLADYNEQF

v_call: TRBV11-2
cdr3_length: 13
j_call: TRBJ1-4
cdr3_aa: ASSPQGAIDEKLF

v_call: TRBV15
cdr3_length: 16
j_call: TRBJ2-1
cdr3_aa: ATSRDSWEREYYNEQF

v_call: TRBV21-1
cdr3_length: 14
j_call: TRBJ2-3
cdr3_aa: ASSKAGGFGTDTQY

v_call: TRBV6-5
cdr3_length: 14
j_call: TRBJ2-1
cdr3_aa: ASRYPLAGGYNEQF

v_call: TRBV27
cdr3_length: 12
j_call: TRBJ1-1
cdr3_aa: ASSYRQMNTEAF

v_call: TRBV6-5
cdr3_length: 13
j_call: TRBJ2-1
cdr3_aa: ASSTSGLAGGEQF

v_call: TRBV19
cdr3_length: 13
j_call: TRBJ2-7
cdr3_aa: ASSPGQGSSYEQY

v_call: TRBV19
cdr3_length: 12
j_call: TRBJ1-1
cdr3_aa: ASSMGGSNTEAF

v_call: TRBV7-8
cdr3_length: 12
j_call: TRBJ1-2
cdr3_aa: ASSLVQGAYGYT

v_call: TRBV24-1
cdr3_length: 10
j_call: TRBJ2-7
cdr3_aa: AAGTGSYEQY

v_call: TRBV11-2
cdr3_length: 15
j_call: TRBJ2-5
cdr3_aa: ASSLDHGTSGRKTQY

v_call: TRBV6-1
cdr3_length: 15
j_call: TRBJ1-2
cdr3_aa: ASSEEWDRSLRYGYT

v_call: TRBV6-5
cdr3_length: 13
j_call: TRBJ1-6
cdr3_aa: ASRQDRSYNSPLH

v_call: TRBV5-4
cdr3_length: 12
j_call: TRBJ2-7
cdr3_aa: ASSPKGKTYEQY

v_call: TRBV9
cdr3_length: 11
j_call: TRBJ2-7
cdr3_aa: ASARQGVDEQY